A single count supports the clone carrying this T cell receptor beta chain. V dropped 0 bases and J dropped 7 bases, with 6 bases sitting between them. Per germline, CDR1 SEHNR and CDR2 FQNEAQ (reference sequence). The CDR3 covers 13 residues. In the study's own analysis: Amplification with reference gene primers provided the estimates of nucleated cell counts. Profiling relied on immunoSEQ multiplex PCR, and the TCRdb table lists in-frame clones only, not all of them. V, J and clone size reflect that table, while D and trimming were determined from the DNA. The sample yields under 150,000 clones, over 80% seen once. This record comes from a study of blood T cell repertoires in COVID-19. About the research overall: PBMCs, B-cell-depleted T cells, or T cells provided the cDNA or gDNA that made up the material.

The chain links TRBV7-9 to TRBJ1-4; D is unresolved. The sequencing sample was made of peripheral blood. The TCR comes from a woman aged 50 to 65 with acute or convalescent COVID-19. CDR3 protein: CASSLAYGEKLFF. The CDR3 DNA sequence: TGTGCCAGCAGCTTAGCGTACGGTGAAAAACTGTTTTTT.